This TCR beta chain appears in the sequencing data of a study of blood T cell repertoires in COVID-19. About the study: Material from acute and convalescent COVID-19 was sourced from the United States, Italy and Spain. PBMCs, B-cell-depleted T cells, or T cells provided the cDNA or gDNA that made up the material.

Germline trimming cut 4 bases from V and 7 bases from J; bases unmatched to any gene: 5. The CDR3 loop spans 14 amino acids. The germline gives CDR1 SGHTA, CDR2 FQGNSA. Profiling relied on immunoSEQ multiplex PCR, and the TCRdb table lists in-frame clones only, not all of them. The repertoire has about 83,000 clones, 87% of them found once; the top ten carry about 3%. The sample holds a few counts of this clone. The J gene is TRBJ1-2, the V gene TRBV7-2; 11 bases match TRBD1. The sequencing sample was made of peripheral blood. The clonotype was recovered from a woman aged 45-59 years with active or convalescent COVID-19. CDR3 in DNA: TGTGCCAGCAGCTCCGGACAGGGGGCGTTTGGCTACACCTTC. This encodes CASSSGQGAFGYTF.